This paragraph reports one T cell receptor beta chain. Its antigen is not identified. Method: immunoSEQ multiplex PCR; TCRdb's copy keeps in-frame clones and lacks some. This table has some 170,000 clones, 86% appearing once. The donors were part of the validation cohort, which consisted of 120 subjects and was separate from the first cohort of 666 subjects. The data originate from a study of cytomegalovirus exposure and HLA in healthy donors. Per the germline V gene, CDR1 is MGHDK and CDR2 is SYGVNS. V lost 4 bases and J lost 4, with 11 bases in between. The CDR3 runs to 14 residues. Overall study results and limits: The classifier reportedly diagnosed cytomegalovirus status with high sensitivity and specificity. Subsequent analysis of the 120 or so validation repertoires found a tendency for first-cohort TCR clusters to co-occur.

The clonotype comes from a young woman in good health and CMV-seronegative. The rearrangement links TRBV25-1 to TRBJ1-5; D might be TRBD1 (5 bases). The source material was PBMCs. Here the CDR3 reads CASSGQGANQPQHF. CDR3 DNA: TGTGCCAGCAGTGGGCAAGGGGCAAATCAGCCCCAGCATTTT.